These 11 T cell receptor beta chains came from one sample sequenced in a study of cytomegalovirus exposure and HLA in healthy donors. The PCR ran on 60 Vbeta and 13 Jbeta primers. Some clones are missing from TCRdb's copy, which holds only in-frame ones; the method was immunoSEQ multiplex PCR. The table lists approximately 150,000 clones. Sequencing was done on a sample of PBMCs. The source of these receptors is a male donor in good health and CMV-seronegative.

The chain links TRBV5-1 to TRBJ2-1; 9 positions match TRBD2. V lost 6 bases to trimming and J lost 0 bases; unmatched junction nucleotides: 1. Per germline, CDR1 SGHRS and CDR2 YFSETQ. The CDR3 runs 14 residues. As DNA, the CDR3 is TGCGCCAGCATGCGGGGGGGCTCCTACAATGAGCAGTTCTTC. Residues: CASMRGGSYNEQFF.

The CDR3 DNA is TGTGCCAGCAGCTTCGGACAGAACCATGGCTACACCTTC. Translating it yields CASSFGQNHGYTF. This chain uses TRBV5-8 with TRBJ1-2; the D gene is possibly TRBD1 (6 bases). Germline-derived CDR1 and CDR2 are SGHTS and YDEGEE. The V end lost 2 bases, the J end lost 6 bases, and 11 bases lay between the germline ends. The CDR3 sequence is 13 residues long.

The rearrangement links TRBV19 to TRBJ1-6; 9 bases are a match to TRBD1. Germline V gene lookup returns CDR1 LNHDA and CDR2 SQIVND (reference sequence). The CDR3 is 13 amino acids. The J segment lost 10 bases and the V segment lost 6 bases, leaving 4 bases of the junction unmatched. CDR3 nucleotide sequence: TGTGCCAGTAGGGACAGGGGCGGCTCACCCCTCCACTTT. Protein: CASRDRGGSPLHF.

The V gene is TRBV19, the J gene TRBJ1-1; weak D call: TRBD1 (5 bases). V was shortened by 5 bases and J by 1 base, with 8 bases between the two germline ends. CDR3 length: 13 amino acids. Per germline, CDR1 LNHDA and CDR2 SQIVND (reference sequence). This CDR3 is CASSHQGNTEAFF. The CDR3 DNA sequence: TGTGCCAGTAGTCATCAGGGGAACACTGAAGCTTTCTTT. The entire variable domain, with the rest obtained from reference TRBV19 and TRBJ1-1, is as follows: DGGITQSPKYLFRKEGQNVTLSCEQNLNHDAMYWYRQDPGQGLRLIYYSQIVNDFQKGDIAEGYSVSREKKESFPLTVTSAQKNPTAFYLCASSHQGNTEAFFGQGTRLTVV.

This rearrangement joins TRBV28 to TRBJ2-5; TRBD1 matches 7 bases. Germline CDR1 and CDR2: MDHEN and SYDVKM. The CDR3 extends over 19 amino acids. V lost 9 bases, J lost 1 base, and 23 bases stayed unmatched. The CDR3 coding sequence is TGTGCCAGGTCGTTGGGACAGTTGACCACTTTTAGCCGCCAAGAGACCCAGTACTTC. Its translation: CARSLGQLTTFSRQETQYF.

The genes are TRBV29-1 and TRBJ2-7; 9 positions agree with TRBD2. Germline loops: CDR1 SQVTM, CDR2 ANQGSEA. The CDR3 has 15 residues. Losses at the gene ends were 0 bases for V and 3 bases for J; bases not matched to a gene: 6. The DNA of the CDR3 is TGCAGCGTTGAAGATCAGGCTAGCGGGATCTACGAGCAGTACTTC. It translates to CSVEDQASGIYEQYF.

The J gene is TRBJ2-1, the V gene TRBV5-1; 12 bases are shared with TRBD2. The germline CDR1 and CDR2 sequences are SGHRS and YFSETQ. This CDR3 is 15 amino acids long. V lost 0 bases to trimming and J lost 10 bases; unmatched junction nucleotides: 5. The CDR3 spells CASSLGRTSGEEQFF. The CDR3 DNA sequence: TGCGCCAGCAGCTTGGGGAGGACTAGCGGGGAAGAGCAGTTCTTC.

This chain uses TRBV19 with TRBJ1-4; a possible D gene is TRBD1 (5 bases). In germline, CDR1 is LNHDA, CDR2 SQIVND (reference sequence). Deletions cut 5 bases from V and 4 bases from J, with 14 bases between. There are 15 residues in the CDR3. Here the CDR3 reads CASSHRGGINEKLFF. As DNA, the CDR3 is TGTGCCAGTAGTCATCGGGGGGGTATTAATGAAAAACTGTTTTTT.

The rearrangement links TRBV6-6 to TRBJ1-1, with 11 bases matching TRBD1. Losses at the gene ends were 2 bases for V and 3 bases for J; bases not matched to a gene: 5. Germline loops: CDR1 MNHNY, CDR2 SVGAGI (reference sequence). The CDR3 has 16 amino acids. Here the CDR3 reads CASSYPDRGRDTEAFF. The CDR3 nucleotides are TGTGCCAGCAGTTACCCGGACAGGGGGCGCGACACTGAAGCTTTCTTT.

The rearrangement links TRBV28 to TRBJ1-1, with no clear D. V lost 5 bases to trimming and J lost 6 bases, with 19 bases between them. Looked up from germline, CDR1 is MDHEN and CDR2 is SYDVKM. CDR3 size: 15 residues. CDR3 loop: CASSILPRLGSEAFF. For the CDR3, the DNA is TGTGCCAGCAGTATCCTTCCGAGGCTTGGCTCTGAAGCTTTCTTT.

The chain carries TRBV2 and TRBJ2-5; D call uncertain. This CDR3 contains 13 residues. The germline V gene encodes CDR1 SNHLY and CDR2 FYNNEI. V shed 1 base and J shed 2 bases, with 5 bases lying between them. CDR3 region: CASSEGEQETQYF. The CDR3 DNA is TGTGCCAGCAGTGAAGGCGAGCAAGAGACCCAGTACTTC.